Presented here are 27 T cell receptor beta chains from one specimen sequenced in a study of shared clonotypes between healthy human individuals. TCRdb keeps only in-frame clones here, not all; method: immunoSEQ multiplex PCR. The sample shows some 1.1 million clones, approximately 75% of them seen only once. Sequenced: memory CD4+ T cells from PBMCs. Stated subset: CD45RA-negative fraction. These receptors all come from a man aged 18-30 years in good health. Some clones in this sample may be carry-over from other donors' samples.

The gene calls are TRBV5-1 and TRBJ2-1, with TRBD2 as a possible D gene (6 bases). Germline values: CDR1 SGHRS, CDR2 YFSETQ. V lost 0 bases and J 4 bases, leaving 11 bases between the germline ends. This CDR3 is 15 amino acids long. The CDR3 region has the DNA TGCGCCAGCAGCTTGGTGCGGGGCGTATACAATGAGCAGTTCTTC. This codes for CASSLVRGVYNEQFF.

The rearrangement uses TRBV9 and TRBJ2-2; possibly TRBD1 for D (6 bases). Germline V gene lookup returns CDR1 SGDLS and CDR2 YYNGEE. This CDR3 has 16 residues. V lost 4 bases and J lost 4, with 17 bases in between. The CDR3 DNA reads TGTGCCAGCAGCCCCCGGCCGGACAGAATCACCGGGGAGCTGTTTTTT. Protein: CASSPRPDRITGELFF.

CDR3 residues: CASSRLSTGELFF. The CDR3 region has the DNA TGTGCCAGCAGTCGTTTATCCACCGGGGAGCTGTTTTTT. This chain connects TRBV2 to TRBJ2-2; no reliable D call. V lost 5 bases and J lost 4, with 8 bases in between. CDR1 SNHLY and CDR2 FYNNEI come from the germline V gene. The CDR3 runs to 13 residues. Variable domain in full (rest from reference TRBV2 and TRBJ2-2): EPEVTQTPSHQVTQMGQEVILRCVPISNHLYFYWYRQILGQKVEFLVSFYNNEISEKSEIFDDQFSVERPDGSNFTLKIRSTKLEDSAMYFCASSRLSTGELFFGEGSRLTVL.

The chain has TRBV5-4 and TRBJ1-2, with TRBD1 as a possible D gene (6 bases). The germline V gene encodes CDR1 SGHNT and CDR2 YYREEE (reference sequence). This CDR3 is built from 14 residues. V lost 4 bases and J 5 bases, leaving 15 bases between the germline ends. This chain's CDR3 is CASSRGDGSYGYTF. The CDR3 coding sequence is TGTGCCAGCAGCAGGGGGGACGGGTCATATGGCTACACCTTC.

The V gene is TRBV25-1, the J gene TRBJ2-7; 9 nucleotides align to TRBD2. The J segment lost 2 bases and the V segment lost 6 bases, leaving 17 bases of the junction unmatched. The germline CDR1 and CDR2 sequences are MGHDK and SYGVNS. The CDR3 runs to 18 residues. The CDR3 sequence: CASRTGTSFRPRAYEQYF. DNA of the CDR3: TGTGCCAGCAGAACCGGGACTAGCTTCCGACCCCGAGCCTACGAGCAGTACTTC.

The chain is built from TRBV5-1 and TRBJ2-3; the match to TRBD2 covers 8 bases. The V and J ends lost 3 bases and 8 bases, in that order; junction bases with no gene match: 17. The germline gives CDR1 SGHRS, CDR2 YFSETQ. The CDR3 has 17 amino acids. CDR3 in amino acids: CASSWGPGLAGMGTQYF. The CDR3 DNA is TGCGCCAGCAGCTGGGGACCCGGACTAGCCGGTATGGGTACGCAGTATTTT.

This clone was seen only once. The rearrangement uses TRBV4-1 and TRBJ2-7; tentatively, D is TRBD1 (6 bases). Germline values: CDR1 MGHRA, CDR2 YSYEKL. The CDR3 consists of 14 residues. V was trimmed by 2 bases and J by 9 bases, leaving 17 bases between them. DNA for the CDR3: TGCGCCAGCAGCCAAAAAAACAGGGTAGAGGGGCAGTACTTC. Encoded protein: CASSQKNRVEGQYF.

The chain uses TRBV4-1 and TRBJ2-5; no definite D call. Germline-derived CDR1 and CDR2 are MGHRA and YSYEKL. This CDR3 comprises 16 residues. With 0 bases removed from V and 4 bases from J, the gap between germline ends came to 15 bases. The CDR3 nucleotides read TGCGCCAGCAGCCAAGAAGGCGCAGTCCGATCAGAGACCCAGTACTTC. Its translation: CASSQEGAVRSETQYF.

This clone has more than one count but fewer than ten. The chain couples TRBV30 to TRBJ2-2; maybe TRBD1 (5 bases). There are 14 residues in the CDR3. Germline lookup yields CDR1 GTSNPN and CDR2 SVGIG (reference sequence). Deletions cut 4 bases from V and 1 base from J, with 10 bases between. The CDR3: CAWKWGRNTGELFF. The CDR3 DNA sequence: TGTGCCTGGAAATGGGGCCGGAACACCGGGGAGCTGTTTTTT. Full variable domain (outside the CDR3, taken from reference TRBV30 and TRBJ2-2): SQTIHQWPATLVQPVGSPLSLECTVEGTSNPNLYWYRQAAGRGLQLLFYSVGIGQISSEVPQNLSASRPQDRQFILSSKKLLLSDSGFYLCAWKWGRNTGELFFGEGSRLTVL.

V and J are TRBV10-3 and TRBJ2-7; D unclear. Per germline, CDR1 ENHRY and CDR2 SYGVKD. The V and J ends lost 4 bases and 2 bases respectively, with 12 bases between them. The CDR3 runs 14 residues. CDR3 sequence (DNA): TGTGCCATCAGTGTGGGGTTAATGACCTACGAGCAGTACTTC. Translated: CAISVGLMTYEQYF.

This clone was counted between two and nine times. The chain carries TRBV27 and TRBJ1-2; 10 bases agree with TRBD1. The CDR3 is 17 amino acids. Losses at the gene ends were 3 bases for V and 6 bases for J; bases not matched to a gene: 13. CDR1 and CDR2 from the germline V gene are MNHEY and SMNVEV (reference sequence). The DNA for the CDR3 is TGTGCCAGCAGTTTCGACCGGGACAGGGGTGTTTTGGATGGCTACACCTTC. Protein product: CASSFDRDRGVLDGYTF.

V is TRBV25-1 and J is TRBJ1-4; 7 bases map to TRBD1. V was clipped by 5 bases and J by 5 bases; unmatched bases: 8. This CDR3 is 15 amino acids long. CDR1 MGHDK and CDR2 SYGVNS come from the germline V gene. The DNA of the CDR3 is TGTGCCAGCAGTACACACAGGGGTGTCAATGAAAAACTGTTTTTT. Translated: CASSTHRGVNEKLFF.

The V call is TRBV6-1, the J call TRBJ2-7, with 8 nucleotides matching TRBD1. Germline V gene lookup returns CDR1 MNHNS and CDR2 SASEGT. The CDR3 is 14 amino acids. J was trimmed by 4 bases and V by 7 bases; bases with no gene match: 9. In DNA form, the CDR3 reads TGTGCCAGCACAATCGACAGGGGACTGTACGAGCAGTACTTC. Protein: CASTIDRGLYEQYF.

This rearrangement joins TRBV7-2 to TRBJ2-7; D is undetermined. There are 14 residues in the CDR3. V was trimmed by 2 bases and J by 2 bases, leaving 10 bases between them. Germline lookup yields CDR1 SGHTA and CDR2 FQGNSA. In DNA form, the CDR3 reads TGTGCCAGCAGCTTAATAAGAGATCCCTACGAGCAGTACTTC. Translation gives CASSLIRDPYEQYF.

This clone was observed a few times. The J gene is TRBJ1-4, the V gene TRBV4-1, with no clear D. Deletions cut 6 bases from V and 8 bases from J, with 13 bases between. In germline, CDR1 is MGHRA, CDR2 YSYEKL. The CDR3 totals 13 residues. CDR3 loop: CASSRRLGEKLFF. CDR3 nucleotides: TGCGCCAGCAGTCGGAGGCTTGGGGAAAAACTGTTTTTT.

This clone turned up a few times. The chain is built from TRBV7-6 and TRBJ2-1, with 15 bases matching TRBD2. The CDR3 loop spans 17 amino acids. The J segment lost 3 bases and the V segment lost 3 bases, leaving 3 bases of the junction unmatched. The germline CDR1 and CDR2 sequences are SGHVS and FNYEAQ. DNA for the CDR3: TGTGCCAGCAGCTTGGGGGGACTAGCGGGAGGCTACAATGAGCAGTTCTTC. This sequence encodes CASSLGGLAGGYNEQFF.

The rearrangement uses TRBV2 and TRBJ1-1; perhaps TRBD1 as D (6 bases). CDR1 is SNHLY, CDR2 FYNNEI, per germline. The CDR3 has 14 residues. Trimming removed 6 bases at V and 3 bases at J, with 14 bases between. The CDR3 nucleotides are TGTGCCAGCAGAAGGCAGGGGATGGACACTGAAGCTTTCTTT. This sequence encodes CASRRQGMDTEAFF.

Ten or more counts support this clone. The chain couples TRBV4-3 to TRBJ2-6; D is uncertain. The germline V gene has CDR1 LGHNA and CDR2 YSLEER. The CDR3 consists of 14 residues. V shed 0 bases and J shed 12 bases, with 12 bases lying between them. CDR3 residues: CASSQETRVAVLTF. The CDR3 DNA follows: TGCGCCAGCAGCCAAGAGACAAGGGTAGCCGTCCTGACTTTC.

The chain recombines TRBV6-1 with TRBJ1-4, with TRBD1 matching over 8 bases. This CDR3 spans 16 amino acids. The germline V gene encodes CDR1 MNHNS and CDR2 SASEGT. V lost 3 bases, J lost 0 bases, and 3 bases stayed unmatched. The CDR3 protein is CASSDQGATTNEKLFF. CDR3 in DNA: TGTGCCAGCAGTGATCAGGGGGCTACAACTAATGAAAAACTGTTTTTT.

The genes are TRBV5-1 and TRBJ2-3; 11 bases align to TRBD2. The CDR3 contains 15 residues. The ends lost 5 bases at V and 0 bases at J; junction bases unmatched: 2. Per the germline V gene, CDR1 is SGHRS and CDR2 is YFSETQ. CDR3 sequence reads: CASRLAGVSTDTQYF. In DNA form, the CDR3 reads TGCGCCAGCAGACTAGCGGGGGTAAGCACAGATACGCAGTATTTT. Full variable domain (outside the CDR3, taken from reference TRBV5-1 and TRBJ2-3): KAGVTQTPRYLIKTRGQQVTLSCSPISGHRSVSWYQQTPGQGLQFLFEYFSETQRNKGNFPGRFSGRQFSNSRSEMNVSTLELGDSALYLCASRLAGVSTDTQYFGPGTRLTVL.

The chain combines TRBV27 with TRBJ1-4, with D unclear. V shed 3 bases and J shed 8 bases, with 13 bases lying between them. Per germline, CDR1 MNHEY and CDR2 SMNVEV (reference sequence). CDR3 length: 14 amino acids. CDR3 nucleotides: TGTGCCAGCAGTTTTAACGGGCACGGGGAAAAACTGTTTTTT. Encoded protein: CASSFNGHGEKLFF.

The chain combines TRBV7-2 with TRBJ1-4; a weak D match, TRBD1 (6 bases). CDR1 and CDR2 from the germline V gene are SGHTA and FQGNSA. The CDR3 runs to 15 residues. The germline V and J ends were trimmed by 0 bases and 3 bases, with 8 bases remaining between them. Written as DNA, the CDR3 is TGTGCCAGCAGCTTAGCGGGGGCTGCTAATGAAAAACTGTTTTTT. Translated: CASSLAGAANEKLFF.

Concerning this clone itself: Within the sample, other DNA sequences also encode this same CDR3. This chain links TRBV28 with TRBJ2-7, with 11 bases fitting TRBD2. The germline V gene encodes CDR1 MDHEN and CDR2 SYDVKM. The CDR3 totals 15 residues. The ends lost 6 bases at V and 0 bases at J; junction bases unmatched: 4. The CDR3 region has the DNA TGTGCCAGCAGGCGTACTAGCGGGAGCTCCTACGAGCAGTACTTC. Protein sequence: CASRRTSGSSYEQYF.

This clone has just a few counts. CDR3 sequence (DNA): TGTGCCAGCAGCTTCCCCGGGCGTCCTGGGGCCAACGTCCTGACTTTC. Translating it yields CASSFPGRPGANVLTF. The chain joins TRBV5-4 to TRBJ2-6; no clear D gene. This CDR3 has 16 residues. The V gene lost 2 bases and the J gene lost 2 bases, with 11 bases spanning the gap. Per germline, CDR1 SGHNT and CDR2 YYREEE (reference sequence). The entire variable domain, with the rest obtained from reference TRBV5-4 and TRBJ2-6, is as follows: ETGVTQSPTHLIKTRGQQVTLRCSSQSGHNTVSWYQQALGQGPQFIFQYYREEENGRGNFPPRFSGLQFPNYSSELNVNALELDDSALYLCASSFPGRPGANVLTFGAGSRLTVL.

The chain links TRBV7-3 to TRBJ2-3; 7 bases agree with TRBD2. This CDR3 has 15 residues. V lost 5 bases, J lost 6 bases, and 11 bases stayed unmatched. Germline-derived CDR1 and CDR2 are SGHTA and FQGTGA. The CDR3 region has the DNA TGTGCCAGCAGCCCCCTCGCGACTAGCTCCGATACGCAGTATTTT. This sequence encodes CASSPLATSSDTQYF.

The J gene is TRBJ2-3, the V gene TRBV4-1; 9 bases are shared with TRBD2. The V gene end was trimmed by 4 bases and the J gene end by 5 bases; junction bases not matched to a gene: 16. Germline V gene lookup returns CDR1 MGHRA and CDR2 YSYEKL. The CDR3 is 18 amino acids. The CDR3 sequence: CASSPYGGAGGGLDTQYF. The CDR3 nucleotides are TGCGCCAGCAGCCCATATGGCGGTGCGGGAGGGGGCTTAGATACGCAGTATTTT.

The gene calls are TRBV11-1 and TRBJ1-1; D is possibly TRBD1 (6 bases). The length of the CDR3 is 14 residues. Germline CDR1 reads SGHAT; CDR2 reads FQDESV (reference sequence). The ends were cut back, 3 bases at V and 0 bases at J, with 8 bases in the middle. CDR3 DNA: TGTGCCAGCAGCTTCGCAGGGGTGAACACTGAAGCTTTCTTT. Protein sequence: CASSFAGVNTEAFF. Looking up the rest from reference TRBV11-1 and TRBJ1-1 gives the full variable domain: EAEVAQSPRYKITEKSQAVAFWCDPISGHATLYWYRQILGQGPELLVQFQDESVVDDSQLPKDRFSAERLKGVDSTLKIQPAELGDSAMYLCASSFAGVNTEAFFGQGTRLTVV.